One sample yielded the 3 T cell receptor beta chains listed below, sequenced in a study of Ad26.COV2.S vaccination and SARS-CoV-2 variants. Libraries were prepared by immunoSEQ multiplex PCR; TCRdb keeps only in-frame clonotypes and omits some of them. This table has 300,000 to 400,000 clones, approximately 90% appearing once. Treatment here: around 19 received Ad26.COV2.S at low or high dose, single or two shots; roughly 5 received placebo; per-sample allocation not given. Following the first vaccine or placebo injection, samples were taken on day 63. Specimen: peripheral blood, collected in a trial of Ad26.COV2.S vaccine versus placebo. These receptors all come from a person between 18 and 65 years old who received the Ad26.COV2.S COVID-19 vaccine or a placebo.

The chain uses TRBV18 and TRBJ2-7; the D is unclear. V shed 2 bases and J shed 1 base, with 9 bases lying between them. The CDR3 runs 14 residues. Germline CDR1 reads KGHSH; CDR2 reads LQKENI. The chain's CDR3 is CASSPGATSYEQYF. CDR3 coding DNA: TGTGCCAGCTCACCAGGAGCTACTTCCTACGAGCAGTACTTC. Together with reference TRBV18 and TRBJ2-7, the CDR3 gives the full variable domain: NAGVMQNPRHLVRRRGQEARLRCSPMKGHSHVYWYRQLPEEGLKFMVYLQKENIIDESGMPKERFSAEFPKEGPSILRIQQVVRGDSAAYFCASSPGATSYEQYFGPGTRLTVT.

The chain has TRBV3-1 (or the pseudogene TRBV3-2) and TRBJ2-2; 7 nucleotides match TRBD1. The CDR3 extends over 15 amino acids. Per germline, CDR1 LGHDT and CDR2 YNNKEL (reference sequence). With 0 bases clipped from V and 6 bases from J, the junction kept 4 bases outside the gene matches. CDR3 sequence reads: CASSQDRGFPGELFF. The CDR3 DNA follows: TGTGCCAGCAGCCAAGACAGGGGGTTCCCCGGGGAGCTGTTTTTT.

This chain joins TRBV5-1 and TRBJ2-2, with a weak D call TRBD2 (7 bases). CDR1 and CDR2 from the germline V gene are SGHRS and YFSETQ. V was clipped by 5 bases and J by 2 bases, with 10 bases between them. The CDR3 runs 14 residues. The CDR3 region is CASSGGANTGELFF. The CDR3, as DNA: TGCGCCAGCAGTGGGGGGGCAAACACCGGGGAGCTGTTTTTT.